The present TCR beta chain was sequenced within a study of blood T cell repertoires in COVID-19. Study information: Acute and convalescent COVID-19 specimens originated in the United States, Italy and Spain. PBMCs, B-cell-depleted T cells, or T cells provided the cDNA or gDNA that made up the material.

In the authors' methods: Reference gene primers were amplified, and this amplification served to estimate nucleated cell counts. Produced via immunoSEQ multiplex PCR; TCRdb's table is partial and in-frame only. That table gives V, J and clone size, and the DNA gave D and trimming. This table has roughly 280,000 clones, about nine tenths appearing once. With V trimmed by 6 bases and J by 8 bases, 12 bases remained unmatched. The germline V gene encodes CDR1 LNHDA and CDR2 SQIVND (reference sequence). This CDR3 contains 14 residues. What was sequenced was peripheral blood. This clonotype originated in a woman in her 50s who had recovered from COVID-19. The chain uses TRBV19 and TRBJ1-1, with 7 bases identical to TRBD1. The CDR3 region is CASSGGVTGREAFF. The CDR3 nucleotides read TGTGCCAGTAGCGGCGGGGTGACAGGGAGGGAAGCTTTCTTT.